The 29 T cell receptor beta chains reported below all come from one sample, sequenced in a study of blood T cell repertoires in COVID-19. Profiled with immunoSEQ multiplex PCR; TCRdb holds only in-frame clones, not every one. The repertoire has 14,000 or so clones, 83% of them found once; the top ten carry over 15%. Sequenced sample: peripheral blood. These receptors were taken from a man aged 35-49 years with active or convalescent COVID-19.

The chain recombines TRBV6-2 or TRBV6-3 with TRBJ2-1, with 9 nucleotides matching TRBD2. This CDR3 has 16 amino acids. The V gene's germline CDR1 is MNHEY and CDR2 SVGEGT. V lost 2 bases, J lost 4 bases, and 6 bases stayed unmatched. The CDR3 DNA sequence: TGTGCCAGCAGTTACCCCAAGCGGGGGGCATACAATGAGCAGTTCTTC. Amino acid sequence: CASSYPKRGAYNEQFF.

In its sample, this clone was seen once. The V gene is TRBV2, the J gene TRBJ1-4; 7 nucleotides match TRBD1. The V gene's germline CDR1 is SNHLY and CDR2 FYNNEI. V lost 3 bases to trimming and J lost 0 bases; unmatched junction nucleotides: 4. The CDR3 covers 16 residues. CDR3 amino acids: CASSEGDRPTNEKLFF. Written as DNA, the CDR3 is TGTGCCAGCAGTGAGGGGGACAGACCAACTAATGAAAAACTGTTTTTT.

V gene TRBV2 combines with J gene TRBJ1-1; perhaps TRBD1 as D (5 bases). Germline assignment: CDR1 SNHLY and CDR2 FYNNEI. Trimming removed 7 bases at V and 3 bases at J, with 12 bases between. This CDR3 has 13 residues. The CDR3 DNA follows: TGTGCCAGCACACAGGAGTCGGACACTGAAGCTTTCTTT. Its translation: CASTQESDTEAFF.

The CDR3: CASSLLSSLVYEQYF. The CDR3 DNA reads as TGTGCCAGCAGCTTACTCTCGTCCCTCGTCTACGAGCAGTACTTC. The chain recombines TRBV7-8 with TRBJ2-7; no firm D call. V lost 2 bases and J lost 3, with 14 bases in between. This CDR3 has 15 amino acids. The germline gives CDR1 SGHVS, CDR2 FQNEAQ.

J is TRBJ2-3 and V is TRBV20-1; TRBD2 matches 12 bases. The germline V gene has CDR1 DFQATT and CDR2 SNEGSKA (reference sequence). CDR3 size: 16 residues. The trim removed 3 bases at V and 6 bases at J, leaving 10 bases unmatched. The CDR3 DNA is TGCAGTGCTAGTAACCAACTAGCGGGGGGCCTGGATACGCAGTATTTT. This translates into CSASNQLAGGLDTQYF.

J is TRBJ1-1 and V is TRBV28; no reliable D call. There are 13 residues in the CDR3. CDR1 and CDR2 from the germline V gene are MDHEN and SYDVKM. Trimming took off 2 bases at V and 2 bases at J, with 6 bases between the two ends. This CDR3 reads CASSLPGNTEAFF. The CDR3 DNA follows: TGTGCCAGCAGTTTACCAGGAAACACTGAAGCTTTCTTT.

This clone occurred a few times. The chain has TRBV18 and TRBJ2-5; 9 nucleotides match TRBD2. V shed 5 bases and J 5 bases; nucleotides not matched to a gene: 12. This CDR3 contains 16 residues. Per the germline V gene, CDR1 is KGHSH and CDR2 is LQKENI. CDR3 in amino acids: CASSSGTSTWEETQYF. CDR3 nucleotides: TGTGCCAGCTCATCCGGGACTAGCACTTGGGAGGAGACCCAGTACTTC.

J is TRBJ1-1 and V is TRBV7-9; D might be TRBD1 (5 bases). The CDR3 is made up of 13 amino acids. The germline gives CDR1 SEHNR, CDR2 FQNEAQ (reference sequence). Trimming stripped 8 bases from V and 2 bases from J, with 12 bases between. CDR3 sequence reads: CASYGQLNTEAFF. In DNA, the CDR3 is TGTGCCAGCTACGGACAACTCAACACTGAAGCTTTCTTT.

The V gene is TRBV11-2, the J gene TRBJ2-2; TRBD2 aligns across 8 bases. V was pared by 3 bases and J by 6 bases, with 6 bases of the junction left unmatched. CDR1 is SGHAT, CDR2 FQNNGV, per germline. The length of the CDR3 is 15 residues. CDR3 nucleotide sequence: TGTGCCAGCAGCTTGGCCGGGGGGGCCTCCGGGGAGCTGTTTTTT. It specifies CASSLAGGASGELFF.

The count of this clone is one. The gene calls are TRBV6-6 and TRBJ2-7; 14 bases align to TRBD2. The V gene end was trimmed by 6 bases and the J gene end by 6 bases; junction bases not matched to a gene: 7. Germline V CDR1 and CDR2: MNHNY, SVGAGI (reference sequence). This CDR3 is 15 amino acids long. The CDR3 here is CASSRGLAGAGEQYF. The DNA of the CDR3 is TGTGCCAGCAGCCGGGGACTAGCGGGGGCGGGCGAGCAGTACTTC.

The V and J genes are TRBV5-4 and TRBJ2-7; D may be TRBD1 (6 bases). Trimming stripped 4 bases from V and 7 bases from J, with 18 bases between. Germline assignment: CDR1 SGHNT and CDR2 YYREEE (reference sequence). The CDR3 covers 14 residues. CDR3 nucleotides: TGTGCCAGCAGCCGAACGGACAGATCTGCGGAGCAGTACTTC. Translation: CASSRTDRSAEQYF.

V usage is TRBV28 and J usage is TRBJ1-5; tentative D call: TRBD1 (6 bases). Trimming removed 6 bases at V and 0 bases at J, with 12 bases between. CDR1 and CDR2 from the germline V gene are MDHEN and SYDVKM. The CDR3 totals 15 residues. The CDR3 nucleotides are TGTGCCAGCAGCCTACAGGGTTATAGCAATCAGCCCCAGCATTTT. It translates to CASSLQGYSNQPQHF.

This chain links TRBV12-3 or TRBV12-4 with TRBJ1-1; D gene ambiguous. Trimming took 6 bases from V and 5 from J, leaving 13 bases between them. The CDR3 has 13 amino acids. The CDR3 is CASRSSGGTEAFF. CDR3 bases: TGTGCCAGCAGGAGCTCAGGTGGGACTGAAGCTTTCTTT.

This chain joins TRBV25-1 and TRBJ2-5; D uncertain. The CDR3 sequence is 12 residues long. Germline V gene lookup returns CDR1 MGHDK and CDR2 SYGVNS. Trimming stripped 1 base from V and 5 bases from J, with 5 bases between. This chain's CDR3 is CASSEFMETQYF. The CDR3, as DNA: TGTGCCAGCAGTGAATTCATGGAGACCCAGTACTTC.

This sequence joins TRBV11-2 and TRBJ2-7; 8 bases are shared with TRBD1. V lost 4 bases, J lost 1 base, and 12 bases stayed unmatched. The V gene's germline CDR1 is SGHAT and CDR2 FQNNGV. The CDR3 spans 17 residues. The chain's CDR3 is CASSSGTGSVSSYEQYF. CDR3 DNA: TGTGCCAGCAGCTCCGGGACAGGCTCTGTGTCGTCCTACGAGCAGTACTTC. Full variable domain (rest looked up from reference TRBV11-2 and TRBJ2-7): EAGVAQSPRYKIIEKRQSVAFWCNPISGHATLYWYQQILGQGPKLLIQFQNNGVVDDSQLPKDRFSAERLKGVDSTLKIQPAKLEDSAVYLCASSSGTGSVSSYEQYFGPGTRLTVT.

This clone was seen more than once but under ten times. V usage is TRBV11-2 and J usage is TRBJ1-5; a possible D gene is TRBD1 (6 bases). CDR1 and CDR2 from the germline V gene are SGHAT and FQNNGV. CDR3 length: 13 residues. Deletions cut 6 bases from V and 3 bases from J, with 9 bases between. CDR3 in amino acids: CASSQGHNQPQHF. The CDR3 coding sequence is TGTGCCAGCAGTCAGGGGCACAATCAGCCCCAGCATTTT.

This sequence joins TRBV5-1 and TRBJ1-1; maybe TRBD1 (6 bases). The CDR3 is made up of 15 amino acids. The V gene lost 2 bases and the J gene lost 0 bases, with 11 bases spanning the gap. Germline V gene sequence: CDR1 SGHRS, CDR2 YFSETQ. CDR3 bases: TGCGCCAGCAGCTTAAAACAGGGTATGAACACTGAAGCTTTCTTT. It is translated as CASSLKQGMNTEAFF. Full variable domain (outside the CDR3, taken from reference TRBV5-1 and TRBJ1-1): KAGVTQTPRYLIKTRGQQVTLSCSPISGHRSVSWYQQTPGQGLQFLFEYFSETQRNKGNFPGRFSGRQFSNSRSEMNVSTLELGDSALYLCASSLKQGMNTEAFFGQGTRLTVV.

The gene calls are TRBV4-1 and TRBJ1-1; 7 bases agree with TRBD1. The CDR3 loop spans 17 amino acids. With 0 bases clipped from V and 0 bases from J, the junction kept 7 bases outside the gene matches. CDR1 and CDR2 (germline): MGHRA, YSYEKL. CDR3 loop: CASSQDDRTGLNTEAFF. The CDR3 nucleotides read TGCGCCAGCAGCCAAGATGATAGGACAGGACTGAACACTGAAGCTTTCTTT.

This sequence joins TRBV3-1 (or the pseudogene TRBV3-2) and TRBJ1-3; D is unclear. V gave up 1 base and J gave up 0 bases, with 13 bases separating them. The CDR3 length is 17 residues. CDR1 LGHDT and CDR2 YNNKEL come from the germline V gene (reference sequence). CDR3 sequence reads: CASSQAETPLSGNTIYF. CDR3 in DNA: TGTGCCAGCAGCCAAGCCGAAACACCGCTCTCTGGAAACACCATATATTTT.

The genes are TRBV10-3 and TRBJ2-5, with 8 bases aligning to TRBD2. This CDR3 spans 17 amino acids. Germline V CDR1 and CDR2: ENHRY, SYGVKD. The V gene end was trimmed by 10 bases and the J gene end by 5 bases; junction bases not matched to a gene: 21. The CDR3 DNA follows: TGTGCCACCTTCCCCGGGGGGGGGCCTCTCGGGCACGAGACCCAGTACTTC. Its protein is CATFPGGGPLGHETQYF.

V gene TRBV7-9 combines with J gene TRBJ1-4; 7 bases match TRBD1. V was clipped by 7 bases and J by 3 bases; unmatched bases: 2. This CDR3 is built from 13 residues. Germline CDR1 is SEHNR and CDR2 is FQNEAQ (reference sequence). CDR3 sequence (DNA): TGTGCCAGCACGACAGGGTCTAATGAAAAACTGTTTTTT. It yields the protein CASTTGSNEKLFF.

This chain uses TRBV6-2 or TRBV6-3 with TRBJ2-1; 15 bases agree with TRBD2. The CDR3 loop spans 15 amino acids. V was pared by 6 bases and J by 10 bases, with 7 bases of the junction left unmatched. The germline gives CDR1 MNHEY, CDR2 SVGEGT. CDR3 protein: CASSRTSGGAWEQFF. DNA for the CDR3: TGTGCCAGCAGCAGGACTAGCGGGGGGGCCTGGGAGCAGTTCTTC.

In this sample, this clone turned up a few times. The V call is TRBV6-5, the J call TRBJ1-6; D is uncertain. V was pared by 5 bases and J by 10 bases, with 18 bases between. The germline CDR1 and CDR2 sequences are MNHEY and SVGAGI. The CDR3 is made up of 15 amino acids. The CDR3 nucleotides read TGTGCCAGCAGTATTCGTCCCGAGGCGAGCTCACCCCTCCACTTT. Translation: CASSIRPEASSPLHF.

The V gene is TRBV2, the J gene TRBJ1-1, with D perhaps matching TRBD1 (5 bases). This CDR3 region has 13 residues. CDR1 is SNHLY, CDR2 FYNNEI, per germline. Trimming took 3 bases from V and 1 from J, leaving 6 bases between them. CDR3 coding DNA: TGTGCCAGCAGTGAGCAGGGGAACACTGAAGCTTTCTTT. It translates to CASSEQGNTEAFF. Together with reference TRBV2 and TRBJ1-1, the CDR3 gives the full variable domain: EPEVTQTPSHQVTQMGQEVILRCVPISNHLYFYWYRQILGQKVEFLVSFYNNEISEKSEIFDDQFSVERPDGSNFTLKIRSTKLEDSAMYFCASSEQGNTEAFFGQGTRLTVV.

The chain recombines TRBV25-1 with TRBJ2-7; TRBD2 matches 9 bases. With V trimmed by 8 bases and J by 5 bases, 10 bases remained unmatched. The CDR3 covers 14 residues. Germline V lookup: CDR1 MGHDK, CDR2 SYGVNS. The CDR3 spells CASQRAGGHNEQYF. Here the CDR3 DNA reads TGTGCCAGCCAAAGGGCGGGGGGGCATAACGAGCAGTACTTC.

The chain is built from TRBV11-2 and TRBJ1-5; D not resolved. The V and J ends lost 5 bases and 4 bases respectively, with 9 bases between them. Germline V gene data show CDR1 as SGHAT and CDR2 as FQNNGV. This CDR3 region has 13 residues. This CDR3 is CASSHSGNQPQHF. In nucleotides, the CDR3 is TGTGCCAGCAGCCACTCGGGAAATCAGCCCCAGCATTTT.

The chain carries TRBV3-1 (or the pseudogene TRBV3-2) and TRBJ1-4; D is possibly TRBD1 (6 bases). V was shortened by 0 bases and J by 8 bases, with 22 bases between the two germline ends. Germline CDR1 is LGHDT and CDR2 is YNNKEL (reference sequence). This CDR3 region has 18 residues. The DNA of the CDR3 is TGTGCCAGCAGCCAAGAACAACAGGGTAGAGGGGAATGGGAAAAACTGTTTTTT. It translates to CASSQEQQGRGEWEKLFF.

The chain recombines TRBV5-6 with TRBJ2-7; no definite D call. V was pared by 4 bases and J by 7 bases, with 15 bases between. Germline V gene lookup returns CDR1 SGHDT and CDR2 YYEEEE. The CDR3 is 13 residues long. CDR3 protein: CASSPYTGGEQYF. For the CDR3, the DNA is TGTGCCAGCAGCCCCTACACGGGTGGAGAGCAGTACTTC.

By share, this clone ranks as medium-sized (0.01 to 0.1%). CDR3 amino acids: CATSRGSGGYTF. CDR3 bases: TGTGCCACCAGCAGGGGATCAGGGGGCTACACCTTC. The gene calls are TRBV15 and TRBJ1-2, with D tentatively TRBD1 (5 bases). CDR3 length: 12 residues. Germline CDR1 and CDR2: LNHNV and YYDKDF (reference sequence). The V gene lost 3 bases and the J gene lost 8 bases, with 10 bases spanning the gap. The whole variable domain, remainder taken from reference TRBV15 and TRBJ1-2, is DAMVIQNPRYQVTQFGKPVTLSCSQTLNHNVMYWYQQKSSQAPKLLFHYYDKDFNNEADTPDNFQSRRPNTSFCFLDIRSPGLGDTAMYLCATSRGSGGYTFGSGTRLTVV.